This TCR beta chain originates from a study of PD-1 blockade in classical Hodgkin lymphoma. Regarding the study as a whole: CD8+ TCR diversity did not rise significantly by C4D1, unlike CD4+.

Repertoires were generated with immunoSEQ multiplex PCR, while TCRdb's copy carries only in-frame clones and drops some. The table lists about 93,000 clones, about 90% of them singletons. The CDR3 is made up of 16 amino acids. Relapse was seen in all patients after autologous stem cell transplantation, and brentuximab vedotin exposure was variable. With regard to this clone: Its cognate antigen is unknown.

This TCR came from a human donor with classical Hodgkin lymphoma. V and J are TRBV21-1 and TRBJ1-4; the D call in the table, TRBD1, was not verified against the DNA. TRBV21-1 is reported as a pseudogene. The source was peripheral blood mononuclear cells (PBMCs), collected before the second cycle of nivolumab. DNA for the CDR3: TGTGCCACCACGGACCTTCCGGGACAGAAGAATGAAAAACTGTTTTTT. Residues: CATTDLPGQKNEKLFF.